The 20 T cell receptor beta chains reported below all come from one sample, sequenced in a study of T cells in Graves' hyperthyroidism and ophthalmopathy. Researchers amplified the TCR beta CDR3 regions from RNA transcripts. TCR CDR3 underwent first-round RT-PCR with the HTBI primer set. TCRdb analysed the multiplex PCR reads with MiXCR anew, one entry per CDR3 protein. The sample has 540,000 or so distinct CDR3 sequences; roughly 50% are singletons. Sequencing used peripheral blood or thyroid tissue (not recorded which). The receptor set was obtained from an adult woman with Graves' disease, either hyperthyroidism or ophthalmopathy (not recorded which).

This clonotype was recorded at least ten times. The chain is built from TRBV7-2 and TRBJ2-7; D perhaps matches TRBD2 (5 bases). The length of the CDR3 is 14 residues. In germline, CDR1 is SGHTA, CDR2 FQGNSA. Trimming stripped 1 base from V and 6 bases from J, with 13 bases between. CDR3 sequence: CASSLVRESGEQYF. Here the CDR3 DNA reads TGTGCCAGCAGCTTAGTTCGTGAGAGCGGCGAGCAGTACTTC.

With regard to this clonotype: This may arise from a read error, as a much more abundant clone is one base away. As the CDR3 is not closed by the conserved phenylalanine or tryptophan, this likely results from a read error. The V call is TRBV7-9, the J call TRBJ1-1, with D uncertain. Germline loops: CDR1 SEHNR, CDR2 FQNEAQ (reference sequence). CDR3 length: 13 amino acids. V lost 4 bases, J lost 8 bases, and 14 bases lay in between. CDR3 amino acids: CASSYPPPGEAFL. The CDR3 DNA sequence: TGTGCCAGCAGCTACCCGCCCCCTGGCGAAGCTTTCCTT.

This clonotype was counted at least ten times. V usage is TRBV11-2 and J usage is TRBJ2-7; D is uncertain. The CDR3 covers 13 residues. Germline assignment: CDR1 SGHAT and CDR2 FQNNGV. Trimming took off 0 bases at V and 4 bases at J, with 7 bases between the two ends. Here the CDR3 reads CASSLDRQYEQYF. The CDR3 nucleotides read TGTGCCAGCAGCTTAGATAGACAATACGAGCAGTACTTC.

In its sample, this clonotype was seen many times. The chain carries TRBV5-5 and TRBJ2-7, with D uncertain. V shed 0 bases and J shed 0 bases, with 10 bases lying between them. Germline values: CDR1 SGHKS, CDR2 YYEKEE (reference sequence). The CDR3 spans 15 residues. For the CDR3, the DNA is TGTGCCAGCAGCTTGGGGCTACATCCCTCCTACGAGCAGTACTTC. Translated, it gives CASSLGLHPSYEQYF.

The chain uses TRBV25-1 and TRBJ2-7; maybe TRBD2 (7 bases). CDR1 MGHDK and CDR2 SYGVNS come from the germline V gene. The germline V and J ends were trimmed by 5 bases and 6 bases, with 11 bases remaining between them. The CDR3 loop spans 12 amino acids. Here the CDR3 reads CASSFAGAEQYF. The CDR3 nucleotides are TGTGCCAGCAGTTTTGCGGGGGCCGAGCAGTACTTC.

The chain joins TRBV29-1 to TRBJ2-7; the match to TRBD2 covers 8 bases. Losses at the gene ends were 3 bases for V and 7 bases for J; bases not matched to a gene: 20. CDR3 size: 17 residues. CDR1 SQVTM and CDR2 ANQGSEA come from the germline V gene. Here the CDR3 DNA reads TGCAGCGTTGATTCCAGGACTAGCCTCCTCCGTCGGAATGAGCAGTACTTC. Amino acids: CSVDSRTSLLRRNEQYF.

This clonotype was detected many times. The gene calls are TRBV5-1 and TRBJ1-4; 9 nucleotides align to TRBD1. CDR1 SGHRS and CDR2 YFSETQ come from the germline V gene. The CDR3 is 15 residues long. Unmatched junction bases numbered 4, after V lost 0 bases and J lost 7 bases. The CDR3 spells CASSLDGTGIEKLFF. In DNA, the CDR3 is TGCGCCAGCAGCTTGGACGGGACAGGGATTGAAAAACTGTTTTTT. Looking up the rest from reference TRBV5-1 and TRBJ1-4 gives the full variable domain: KAGVTQTPRYLIKTRGQQVTLSCSPISGHRSVSWYQQTPGQGLQFLFEYFSETQRNKGNFPGRFSGRQFSNSRSEMNVSTLELGDSALYLCASSLDGTGIEKLFFGSGTQLSVL.

The rearrangement links TRBV5-1 to TRBJ2-6; 9 positions match TRBD1. This CDR3 comprises 17 residues. Trimming took 0 bases from V and 0 from J; bases not matched to a gene: 1. Germline CDR1 SGHRS, CDR2 YFSETQ. This chain's CDR3 is CASSLETGGSGANVLTF. The CDR3 bases are TGCGCCAGCAGCTTGGAGACAGGGGGCTCTGGGGCCAACGTCCTGACTTTC.

The chain joins TRBV7-2 to TRBJ1-2, with 11 bases that match TRBD1. In germline, CDR1 is SGHTA, CDR2 FQGNSA. Trimming removed 2 bases from V and 6 bases from J; junction bases left unmatched: 5. The CDR3 is 15 amino acids. CDR3 DNA: TGTGCCAGCAGCTTACTAGGGGACAGGGGGAATGGCTACACCTTC. Translation gives CASSLLGDRGNGYTF.

Only a few counts were recorded for this clonotype. This chain joins TRBV30 and TRBJ1-1; tentatively, D is TRBD1 (5 bases). V lost 2 bases to trimming and J lost 7 bases, with 17 bases between them. CDR3 size: 14 residues. Germline-derived CDR1 and CDR2 are GTSNPN and SVGIG (reference sequence). CDR3 DNA: TGTGCCTGGAGTATGTTGACAGCCTTGGATGAAGCTTTCTTT. Its protein product is CAWSMLTALDEAFF.

This clonotype was counted a few times. The V and J genes are TRBV5-5 and TRBJ2-2; D is perhaps TRBD2 (6 bases). The length of the CDR3 is 15 residues. Trimming took 0 bases from V and 5 from J, leaving 11 bases between them. CDR1 and CDR2 (germline): SGHKS, YYEKEE (reference sequence). The CDR3 nucleotides are TGTGCCAGCAGCTTGGTGGGCCGGGGGACCGGGGAGCTGTTTTTT. It codes for CASSLVGRGTGELFF. The entire variable domain, with the rest obtained from reference TRBV5-5 and TRBJ2-2, is as follows: DAGVTQSPTHLIKTRGQQVTLRCSPISGHKSVSWYQQVLGQGPQFIFQYYEKEERGRGNFPDRFSARQFPNYSSELNVNALLLGDSALYLCASSLVGRGTGELFFGEGSRLTVL.

The chain links TRBV12-3 or TRBV12-4 to TRBJ2-1; maybe TRBD2 (5 bases). Deletions cut 3 bases from V and 2 bases from J, with 11 bases between. This CDR3 is 15 amino acids long. This CDR3 reads CASSFPPGTYNEQFF. The CDR3 bases are TGTGCCAGCAGTTTCCCCCCCGGGACCTACAATGAGCAGTTCTTC.

The chain employs TRBV7-9 and TRBJ2-5, with no clear D. The CDR3 extends over 13 amino acids. Germline V gene sequence: CDR1 SEHNR, CDR2 FQNEAQ (reference sequence). The V end lost 7 bases, the J end lost 4 bases, and 13 bases lay between the germline ends. The CDR3: CASTSSSRETQYF. CDR3 coding DNA: TGTGCCAGCACCTCGAGTAGTAGAGAGACCCAGTACTTC. Complete variable domain (other parts from reference TRBV7-9 and TRBJ2-5): DTGVSQNPRHKITKRGQNVTFRCDPISEHNRLYWYRQTLGQGPEFLTYFQNEAQLEKSRLLSDRFSAERPKGSFSTLEIQRTEQGDSAMYLCASTSSSRETQYFGPGTRLLVL.

This clonotype appeared many times. The V and J genes are TRBV14 and TRBJ2-7; 8 nucleotides align to TRBD2. CDR1 SGHDN and CDR2 FVKESK come from the germline V gene. This CDR3 is 16 amino acids long. Unmatched junction bases numbered 14, after V lost 3 bases and J lost 7 bases. The CDR3 nucleotides read TGTGCCAGCAGCCAGGGTAGCGGGACCTATAGGTGGGAGCAGTACTTC. It encodes CASSQGSGTYRWEQYF.

Many counts were recorded for this clonotype. The chain employs TRBV9 and TRBJ2-7; no firm D call. This CDR3 is 12 amino acids long. Germline-derived CDR1 and CDR2 are SGDLS and YYNGEE. V was trimmed by 0 bases and J by 4 bases, leaving 5 bases between them. Here the CDR3 DNA reads TGTGCCAGCAGCGTAGTATCTTACGAGCAGTACTTC. It yields the protein CASSVVSYEQYF.

The rearrangement links TRBV24-1 to TRBJ2-5, with 12 positions matching TRBD1. Per the germline V gene, CDR1 is KGHDR and CDR2 is SFDVKD. This CDR3 contains 16 residues. V shed 1 base, J shed 7 bases, and the junction held 6 bases outside the gene matches. The CDR3, as DNA: TGTGCCACCAGTGATTTAGCCGGGACAGGGGGCGGGACCCAGTACTTC. Its translation is CATSDLAGTGGGTQYF.

This clonotype was counted between two and nine times. The chain uses TRBV29-1 and TRBJ1-2, with 7 positions matching TRBD1. This CDR3 contains 12 residues. Trimming removed 6 bases from V and 6 bases from J; junction bases left unmatched: 7. Germline CDR1 and CDR2: SQVTM and ANQGSEA. As DNA, the CDR3 is TGCAGCGTCGACGAGGGGGCCCATGGCTACACCTTC. Amino acids: CSVDEGAHGYTF.

V is TRBV20-1 and J is TRBJ1-5, with unresolved D. This CDR3 has 12 amino acids. The germline V and J ends were trimmed by 6 bases and 6 bases, with 12 bases remaining between them. Germline loops: CDR1 DFQATT, CDR2 SNEGSKA (reference sequence). The CDR3 region is CSAPSVGQPQHF. DNA of the CDR3: TGCAGTGCCCCCAGCGTGGGTCAGCCCCAGCATTTT.

V usage is TRBV7-2 and J usage is TRBJ1-6; tentatively, D is TRBD1 (5 bases). Per the germline V gene, CDR1 is SGHTA and CDR2 is FQGNSA. The CDR3 has 14 amino acids. Trimming removed 6 bases at V and 8 bases at J, with 14 bases between. CDR3: CASRPHTGHSPLHF. CDR3 nucleotides: TGTGCCAGCAGGCCACATACAGGTCATTCACCCCTCCACTTT.

The chain has TRBV2 and TRBJ1-4; TRBD1 matches at 8 bases. This CDR3 comprises 17 residues. CDR1 and CDR2 (germline): SNHLY, FYNNEI. Trimming took 2 bases from V and 4 from J; bases not matched to a gene: 9. In nucleotides, the CDR3 is TGTGCCAGCAGTGAAACACACGACAGGGGCATTAATGAAAAACTGTTTTTT. This translates into CASSETHDRGINEKLFF. The complete variable domain, with remaining parts taken from reference TRBV2 and TRBJ1-4, reads EPEVTQTPSHQVTQMGQEVILRCVPISNHLYFYWYRQILGQKVEFLVSFYNNEISEKSEIFDDQFSVERPDGSNFTLKIRSTKLEDSAMYFCASSETHDRGINEKLFFGSGTQLSVL.